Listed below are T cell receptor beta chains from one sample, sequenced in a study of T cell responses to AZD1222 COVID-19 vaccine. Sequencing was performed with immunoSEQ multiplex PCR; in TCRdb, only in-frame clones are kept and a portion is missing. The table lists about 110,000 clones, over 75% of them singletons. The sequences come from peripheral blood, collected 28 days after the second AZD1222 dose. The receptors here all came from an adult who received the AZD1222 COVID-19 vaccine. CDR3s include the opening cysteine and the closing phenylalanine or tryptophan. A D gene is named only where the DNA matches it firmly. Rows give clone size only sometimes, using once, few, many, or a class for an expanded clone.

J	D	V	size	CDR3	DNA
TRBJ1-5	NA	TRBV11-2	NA	CASSLERSGQPQHF	TGTGCCAGCAGCTTAGAACGGTCGGGACAGCCCCAGCATTTT
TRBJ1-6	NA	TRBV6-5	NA	CASIGLYNSPLHF	TGTGCCAGCATCGGCCTCTATAATTCACCCCTCCACTTT
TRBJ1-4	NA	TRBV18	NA	CASSPLASRVTNEKLFF	TGTGCCAGCTCACCGCTCGCGTCTCGGGTGACTAATGAAAAACTGTTTTTT
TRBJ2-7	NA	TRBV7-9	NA	CASSVVGGAAYEQYF	TGTGCCAGCAGCGTCGTTGGGGGTGCGGCCTACGAGCAGTACTTC
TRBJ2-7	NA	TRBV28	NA	CASSLTRETYEQYF	TGTGCCAGCAGTTTAACCCGGGAAACCTACGAGCAGTACTTC
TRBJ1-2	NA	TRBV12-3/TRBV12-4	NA	CASSSALRGYTF	TGTGCCAGCAGTTCTGCCCTGAGGGGCTACACCTTC
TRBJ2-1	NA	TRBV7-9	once	CASSPRDSSSYNEQFF	TGTGCCAGCAGCCCTCGGGACTCCAGCTCCTACAATGAGCAGTTCTTC
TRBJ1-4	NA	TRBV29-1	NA	CSVNSRTVGEKLFF	TGCAGCGTTAATTCAAGGACAGTGGGGGAAAAACTGTTTTTT
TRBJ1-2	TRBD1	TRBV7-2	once	CASSEQGAAGYTF	TGTGCCAGCAGCGAACAGGGGGCTGCCGGCTACACCTTC
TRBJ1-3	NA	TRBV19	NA	CATQLNSGNTIYF	TGTGCCACCCAACTCAACTCTGGAAACACCATATATTTT
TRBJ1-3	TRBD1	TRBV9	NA	CASGGRQGVGNTIYF	TGTGCCAGCGGGGGTAGACAGGGGGTTGGAAACACCATATATTTT
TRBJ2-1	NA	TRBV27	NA	CASSLLRGLNNEQFF	TGTGCCAGCAGTCTTCTACGGGGCCTAAACAATGAGCAGTTCTTC
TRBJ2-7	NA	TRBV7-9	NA	CASIPRDNSYEQYF	TGTGCCAGCATCCCCCGGGACAACTCCTACGAGCAGTACTTC
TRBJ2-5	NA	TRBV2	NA	CASSETGVSQETQYF	TGTGCCAGCAGTGAAACCGGAGTATCCCAAGAGACCCAGTACTTC
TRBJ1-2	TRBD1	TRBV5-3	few	CGQTGGGLDGYTF	TGTGGGCAAACAGGGGGCGGCTTAGATGGCTACACCTTC
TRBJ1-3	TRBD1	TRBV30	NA	CAWMRTGAGNTIYF	TGTGCCTGGATGCGGACAGGGGCTGGAAACACCATATATTTT
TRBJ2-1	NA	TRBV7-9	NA	CASSEPRDEQFF	TGTGCCAGCAGCGAACCAAGGGATGAGCAGTTCTTC
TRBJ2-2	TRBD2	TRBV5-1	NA	CASSPTSGGNTGELFF	TGCGCCAGCAGCCCCACTAGCGGGGGCAACACCGGGGAGCTGTTTTTT
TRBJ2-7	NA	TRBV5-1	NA	CASSDTTAYEQYF	TGCGCCAGCAGCGATACTACAGCGTACGAGCAGTACTTC
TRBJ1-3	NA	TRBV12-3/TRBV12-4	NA	CASRPSSGNTIYF	TGTGCCAGCAGACCGAGCTCTGGAAACACCATATATTTT
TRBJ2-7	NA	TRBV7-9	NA	CASSSSGEATYEQYF	TGTGCCAGCAGCTCGTCGGGGGAGGCAACCTACGAGCAGTACTTC
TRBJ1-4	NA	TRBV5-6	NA	CASSLDRQHEKLFF	TGTGCCAGCAGCTTGGATCGACAGCATGAAAAACTGTTTTTT
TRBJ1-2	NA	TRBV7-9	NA	CASSLGGTGYTF	TGTGCCAGCAGCTTAGGAGGGACGGGCTACACCTTC
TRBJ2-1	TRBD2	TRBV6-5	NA	CASRPAGEGNEQFF	TGTGCCAGCAGGCCAGCGGGAGAAGGGAATGAGCAGTTCTTC
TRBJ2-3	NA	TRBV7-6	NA	CASSLDLPFDSTDTQYF	TGTGCCAGCAGCTTAGACTTGCCCTTCGATAGCACAGATACGCAGTATTTT
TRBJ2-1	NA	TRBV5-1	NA	CASSLVSTPEWTEQFF	TGCGCCAGCAGCTTGGTTAGTACCCCGGAATGGACTGAGCAGTTCTTC
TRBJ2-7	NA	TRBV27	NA	CASSWAGSDSYEQYF	TGTGCCAGCAGTTGGGCCGGGAGCGATTCATACGAGCAGTACTTC
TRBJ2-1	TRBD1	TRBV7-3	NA	CASSTGQGAVDEQFF	TGTGCCAGCAGTACGGGACAGGGGGCGGTCGATGAGCAGTTCTTC
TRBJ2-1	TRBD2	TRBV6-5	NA	CASSRLAGELNEQFF	TGTGCCAGCAGCCGACTAGCGGGAGAGTTGAATGAGCAGTTCTTC
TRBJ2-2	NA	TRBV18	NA	CASSPKQDTGELFF	TGTGCCAGCTCACCAAAACAGGACACCGGGGAGCTGTTTTTT
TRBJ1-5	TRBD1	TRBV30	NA	CAWSQGQGAGGNQPQHF	TGTGCCTGGAGCCAGGGACAGGGGGCAGGGGGCAATCAGCCCCAGCATTTT
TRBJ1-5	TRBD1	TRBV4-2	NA	CASGTGGRQPQHF	TGTGCCAGCGGGACAGGGGGCAGGCAGCCCCAGCATTTT
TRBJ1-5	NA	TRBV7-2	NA	CASSLEGGRADLLPQHF	TGTGCCAGCAGCTTAGAAGGGGGAAGGGCGGACTTATTGCCCCAGCATTTT
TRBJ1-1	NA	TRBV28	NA	CASSVEMNTEAFF	TGTGCCAGCAGTGTGGAAATGAACACTGAAGCTTTCTTT
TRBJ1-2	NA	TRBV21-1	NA	CASSKALCLGKNYGYTF	TGTGCCAGCAGCAAAGCGCTTTGTCTAGGGAAGAACTATGGCTACACCTTC
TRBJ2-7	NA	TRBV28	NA	CASSFLRGRNEQYF	TGTGCCAGCAGTTTTTTGAGGGGTAGAAACGAGCAGTACTTC
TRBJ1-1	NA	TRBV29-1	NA	CSATEAFF	TGCAGCGCCACTGAAGCTTTCTTT
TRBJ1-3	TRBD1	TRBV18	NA	CASSILGTGISGNTIYF	TGTGCCAGCTCAATCCTCGGGACAGGGATCTCTGGAAACACCATATATTTT
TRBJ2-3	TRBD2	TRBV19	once	CASSGLAGVDTQYF	TGTGCCAGTAGTGGACTAGCGGGAGTAGATACGCAGTATTTT
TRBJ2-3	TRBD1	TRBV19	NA	CASSSRTGWGDTQYF	TGTGCCAGTAGTTCCCGGACAGGGTGGGGAGATACGCAGTATTTT
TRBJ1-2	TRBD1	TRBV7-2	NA	CASGKDRNYGYTF	TGTGCCAGCGGAAAGGACAGGAACTATGGCTACACCTTC
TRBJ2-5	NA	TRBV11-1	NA	CASSVYRDQETQYF	TGTGCCAGCAGCGTCTACAGGGATCAAGAGACCCAGTACTTC
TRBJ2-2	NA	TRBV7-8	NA	CASIPIPGGNTGELFF	TGTGCCAGCATCCCCATTCCGGGGGGCAACACCGGGGAGCTGTTTTTT
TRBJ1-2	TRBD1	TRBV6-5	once	CASSSQGAIYGYTF	TGTGCCAGCAGTTCACAGGGGGCTATCTATGGCTACACCTTC
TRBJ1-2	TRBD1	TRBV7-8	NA	CASSKERQGFYGYTF	TGTGCCAGCAGCAAGGAGAGACAGGGATTCTATGGCTACACCTTC
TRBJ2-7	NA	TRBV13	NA	CASSARGTPSYEQYF	TGTGCCAGCAGCGCTCGTGGGACCCCCTCCTACGAGCAGTACTTC
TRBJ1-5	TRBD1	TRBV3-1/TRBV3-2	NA	CASSQAGTGSNQPQHF	TGTGCCAGCAGCCAAGCCGGGACAGGTAGCAATCAGCCCCAGCATTTT
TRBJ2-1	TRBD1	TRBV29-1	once	CSVEDRYNEQFF	TGCAGCGTTGAGGACAGGTACAATGAGCAGTTCTTC